This TCR beta chain was sequenced in a study of T cells in Graves' hyperthyroidism and ophthalmopathy. Criteria for exclusion of patients were uncontrolled infection, other autoimmune disease, pregnancy or lactation. About this clonotype: What it binds is not known.

Whole-study findings and limits: A model built on 13 V-J features separated ophthalmopathy from stable hyperthyroidism.

Regions amplified from RNA transcripts were the TCR beta CDR3 regions. Primed by the HTBI set, a first-round RT-PCR was run on the TCR CDR3. TCRdb itself ran the multiplex PCR reads through MiXCR, one entry per CDR3 protein. This sample yields roughly 500,000 distinct CDR3 sequences, of which under 60% are seen a single time; 15% to 20% belongs to the top ten. The CDR3 has 14 amino acids. The V end was cut by 8 bases, the J end by 4 bases, with 17 bases between. Germline V gene lookup returns CDR1 MNHEY and CDR2 SVGAGI. The sequencing sample was made of peripheral blood or thyroid tissue (not recorded which). This TCR was recovered from an adult woman with Graves' disease, either hyperthyroidism or ophthalmopathy (not recorded which). V and J are TRBV6-5 and TRBJ2-5; D possibly corresponds to TRBD1 (7 bases). The CDR3 DNA is TGTGCCAGCGGCCAAGGGACAGCGGGAGAGACCCAGTACTTC. Protein: CASGQGTAGETQYF.